This T cell receptor (beta chain) originates from a study of blood T cell repertoires in COVID-19. Clinical history reported by participants formed the basis on which cohorts were assigned. Sequencing was performed with immunoSEQ multiplex PCR; in TCRdb, only in-frame clones are kept and a portion is missing. This sample yields a few hundred thousand clones, of which about 88% are seen a single time; under 3% belongs to the top ten. Germline lookup yields CDR1 MNHEY and CDR2 SVGAGI. V lost 2 bases to trimming and J lost 2 bases, with 10 bases between them. This CDR3 is built from 15 residues. This TCR derives from a woman between 25 and 40 years old who had recovered from COVID-19. Sample: PBMCs or T cells enriched from blood (not recorded which). The chain is built from TRBV6-5 and TRBJ1-5; weak D call: TRBD1 (5 bases). CDR3 DNA: TGTGCCAGCAGTTACGGGGCGATGGGCAATCAGCCCCAGCATTTT. This gives the protein CASSYGAMGNQPQHF.